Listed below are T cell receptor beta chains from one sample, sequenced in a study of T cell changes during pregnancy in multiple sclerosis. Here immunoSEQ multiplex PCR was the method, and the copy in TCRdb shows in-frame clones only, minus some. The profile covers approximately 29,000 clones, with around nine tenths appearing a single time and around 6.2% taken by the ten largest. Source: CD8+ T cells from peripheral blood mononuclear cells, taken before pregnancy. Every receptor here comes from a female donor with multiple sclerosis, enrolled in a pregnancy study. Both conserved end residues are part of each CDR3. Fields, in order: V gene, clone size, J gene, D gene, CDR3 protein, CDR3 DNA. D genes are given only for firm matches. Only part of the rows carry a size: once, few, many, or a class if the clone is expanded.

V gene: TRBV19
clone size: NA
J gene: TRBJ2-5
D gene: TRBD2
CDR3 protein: CASSAPSGKGAQETQYF
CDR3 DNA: TGTGCCAGTAGTGCCCCTAGCGGGAAGGGGGCCCAAGAGACCCAGTACTTC

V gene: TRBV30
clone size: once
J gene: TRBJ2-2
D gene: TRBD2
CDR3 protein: CACQLANANTGELFF
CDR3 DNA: TGTGCCTGCCAACTAGCGAATGCGAACACCGGGGAGCTGTTTTTT

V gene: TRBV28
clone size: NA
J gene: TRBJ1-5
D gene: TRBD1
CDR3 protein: CASSLLGQGQPQHF
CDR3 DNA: TGTGCCAGCAGTTTATTGGGACAGGGTCAGCCCCAGCATTTT

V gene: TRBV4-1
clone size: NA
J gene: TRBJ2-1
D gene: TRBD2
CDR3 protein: CASSHFAGDQVLVYNEQFF
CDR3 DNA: TGCGCCAGCAGCCATTTCGCGGGAGACCAGGTGTTAGTCTACAATGAGCAGTTCTTC

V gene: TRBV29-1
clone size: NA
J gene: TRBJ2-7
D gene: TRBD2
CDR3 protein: CSGTSGSWGEQYF
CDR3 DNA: TGCAGCGGTACTAGCGGGAGTTGGGGCGAGCAGTACTTC

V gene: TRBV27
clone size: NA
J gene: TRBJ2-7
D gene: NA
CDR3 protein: CASREAGMGYEQYF
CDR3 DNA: TGTGCCAGCAGAGAGGCAGGGATGGGCTACGAGCAGTACTTC

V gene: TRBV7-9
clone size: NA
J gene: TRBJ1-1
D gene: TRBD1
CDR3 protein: CASSLVQGGVADTEAFF
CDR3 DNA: TGTGCCAGCAGCTTAGTACAGGGGGGCGTCGCCGACACTGAAGCTTTCTTT

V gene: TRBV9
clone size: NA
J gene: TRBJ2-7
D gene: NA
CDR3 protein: CASSPRGQRDPFEQYF
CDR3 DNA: TGTGCCAGCAGCCCCAGGGGGCAGCGGGATCCGTTCGAGCAGTACTTC

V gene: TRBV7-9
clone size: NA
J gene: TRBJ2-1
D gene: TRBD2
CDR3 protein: CASSLGSPGLAGAGEQFF
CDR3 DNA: TGTGCCAGCAGCTTAGGGTCACCGGGACTAGCGGGAGCTGGTGAGCAGTTCTTC

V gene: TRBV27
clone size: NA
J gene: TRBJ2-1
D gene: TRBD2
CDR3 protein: CASSSYWVSSGNSYNEQFF
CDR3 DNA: TGTGCCAGCAGTTCCTACTGGGTGTCTAGCGGAAATTCCTACAATGAGCAGTTCTTC

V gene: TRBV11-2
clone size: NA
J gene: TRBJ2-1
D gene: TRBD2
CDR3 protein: CASSLGDSSGSNEQFF
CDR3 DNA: TGTGCCAGCAGCTTAGGAGACAGTAGCGGGAGTAATGAGCAGTTCTTC

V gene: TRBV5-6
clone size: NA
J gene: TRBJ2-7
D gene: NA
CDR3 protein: CASSLGQGIHEQYF
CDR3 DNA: TGTGCCAGCAGCTTGGGGCAGGGCATCCACGAGCAGTACTTC

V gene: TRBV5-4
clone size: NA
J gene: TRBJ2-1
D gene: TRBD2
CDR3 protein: CASSPSGSSYNEQFF
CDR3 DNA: TGTGCCAGCAGCCCGAGCGGGAGCTCCTACAATGAGCAGTTCTTC

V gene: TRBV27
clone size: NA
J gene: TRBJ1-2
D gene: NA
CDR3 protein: CASSSYPTEYGYTF
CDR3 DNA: TGTGCCAGCAGTTCCTATCCGACGGAGTATGGCTACACCTTC

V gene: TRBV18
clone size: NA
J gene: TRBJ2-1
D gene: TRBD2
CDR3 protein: CASSRGAGGPGNEQFF
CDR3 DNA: TGTGCCAGCTCAAGAGGGGCGGGAGGACCGGGCAATGAGCAGTTCTTC

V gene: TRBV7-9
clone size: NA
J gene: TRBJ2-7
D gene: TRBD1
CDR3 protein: CASSEGTGAYEQYF
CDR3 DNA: TGTGCCAGCAGCGAGGGGACAGGGGCGTACGAGCAGTACTTC

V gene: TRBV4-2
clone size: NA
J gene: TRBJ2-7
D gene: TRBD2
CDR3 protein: CASSQEGTSAYEQYF
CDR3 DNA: TGTGCCAGCAGCCAAGAAGGGACTAGCGCCTACGAGCAGTACTTC

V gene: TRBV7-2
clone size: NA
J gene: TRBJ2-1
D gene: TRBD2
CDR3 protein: CASSLWLAGGNEQFF
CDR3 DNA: TGTGCCAGCAGCTTATGGCTAGCGGGAGGTAATGAGCAGTTCTTC

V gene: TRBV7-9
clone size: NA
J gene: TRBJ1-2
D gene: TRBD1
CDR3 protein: CASSSGTGGFYGYTF
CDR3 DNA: TGTGCCAGCAGCTCCGGGACAGGGGGCTTCTATGGCTACACCTTC

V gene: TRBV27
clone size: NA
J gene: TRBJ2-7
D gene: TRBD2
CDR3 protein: CASRLAGQSYEQYF
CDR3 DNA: TGTGCCAGCAGACTAGCGGGACAATCCTACGAGCAGTACTTC

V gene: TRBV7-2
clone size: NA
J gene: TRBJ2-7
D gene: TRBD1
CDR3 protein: CASSLAGTGPEQYF
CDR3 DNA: TGTGCCAGCAGCTTAGCCGGGACAGGGCCCGAGCAGTACTTC

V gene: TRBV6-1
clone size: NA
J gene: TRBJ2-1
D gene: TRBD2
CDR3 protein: CASELADYEQFF
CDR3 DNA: TGTGCCAGCGAACTAGCGGATTATGAGCAGTTCTTC

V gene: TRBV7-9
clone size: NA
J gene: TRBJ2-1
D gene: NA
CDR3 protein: CASSFQNNEQFF
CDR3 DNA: TGTGCCAGCAGCTTTCAGAACAATGAGCAGTTCTTC

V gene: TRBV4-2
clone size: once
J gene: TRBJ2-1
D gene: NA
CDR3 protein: CASSPGSYNEQFF
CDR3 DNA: TGTGCCAGCAGCCCAGGCTCCTACAATGAGCAGTTCTTC

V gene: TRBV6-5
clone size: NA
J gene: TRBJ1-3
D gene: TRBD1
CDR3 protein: CASTDRAPGNTIYF
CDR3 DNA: TGTGCCAGCACAGACAGGGCCCCTGGAAACACCATATATTTT

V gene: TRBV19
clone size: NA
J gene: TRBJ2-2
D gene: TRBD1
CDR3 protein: CASILGQGRSGELFF
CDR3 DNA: TGTGCCAGTATTTTGGGACAGGGGAGGTCCGGGGAGCTGTTTTTT

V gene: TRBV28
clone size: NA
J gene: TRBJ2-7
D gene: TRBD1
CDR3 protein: CASSPWDRGTPSYEQYF
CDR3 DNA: TGTGCCAGCAGCCCTTGGGACAGGGGGACCCCCTCCTACGAGCAGTACTTC

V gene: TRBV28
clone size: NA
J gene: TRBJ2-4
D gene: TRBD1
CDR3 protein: CASSFLLGQGKNIQYF
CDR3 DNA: TGTGCCAGCAGTTTCCTCCTAGGACAGGGCAAAAACATTCAGTACTTC

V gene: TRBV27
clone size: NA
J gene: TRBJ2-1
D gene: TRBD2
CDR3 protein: CASSLGLVESYNEQFF
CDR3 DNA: TGTGCCAGCAGCCTGGGACTAGTTGAGAGCTACAATGAGCAGTTCTTC

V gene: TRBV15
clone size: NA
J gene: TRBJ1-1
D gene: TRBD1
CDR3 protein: CATSRPDRVGEAFF
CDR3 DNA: TGTGCCACCAGCAGACCGGACAGGGTCGGCGAAGCTTTCTTT

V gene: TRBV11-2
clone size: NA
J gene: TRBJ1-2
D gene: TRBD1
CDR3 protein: CASSLDPSTGRGYTF
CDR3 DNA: TGTGCCAGCAGCCTAGATCCCTCGACAGGGAGAGGCTACACCTTC

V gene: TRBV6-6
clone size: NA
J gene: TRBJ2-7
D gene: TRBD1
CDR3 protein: CASMDRGSYEQYF
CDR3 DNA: TGTGCCAGCATGGACAGGGGGTCCTACGAGCAGTACTTC

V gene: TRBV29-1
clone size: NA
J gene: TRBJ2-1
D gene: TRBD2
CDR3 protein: CSVWDYPTPNEQFF
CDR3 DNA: TGCAGCGTATGGGACTACCCTACCCCGAATGAGCAGTTCTTC

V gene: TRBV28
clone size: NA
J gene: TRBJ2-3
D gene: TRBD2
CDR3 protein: CASSKRESGTDTQYF
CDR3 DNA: TGTGCCAGCAGTAAGCGGGAGTCGGGAACAGATACGCAGTATTTT

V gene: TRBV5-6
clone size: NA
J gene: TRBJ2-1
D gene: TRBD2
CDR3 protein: CASSLEGTSPAEQFF
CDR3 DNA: TGTGCCAGCAGCTTGGAGGGGACTAGCCCCGCAGAGCAGTTCTTC

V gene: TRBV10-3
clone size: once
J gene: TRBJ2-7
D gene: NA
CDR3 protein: CAVGVAAEQYF
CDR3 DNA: TGTGCCGTCGGGGTGGCCGCCGAGCAGTACTTC

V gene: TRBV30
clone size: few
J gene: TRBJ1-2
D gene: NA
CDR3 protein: CAWGQTDRIRGYTF
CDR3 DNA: TGTGCCTGGGGCCAAACAGACAGGATTAGAGGCTACACCTTC

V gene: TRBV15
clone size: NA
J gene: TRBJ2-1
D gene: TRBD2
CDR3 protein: CATSRDREGLNEQFF
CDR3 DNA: TGTGCCACCAGCAGAGATCGGGAGGGCCTCAATGAGCAGTTCTTC

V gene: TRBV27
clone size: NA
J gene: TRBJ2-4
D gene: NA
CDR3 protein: CATGGGNIQYF
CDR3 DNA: TGTGCCACCGGGGGAGGAAACATTCAGTACTTC

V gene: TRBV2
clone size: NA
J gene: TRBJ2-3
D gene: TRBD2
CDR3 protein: CASSAAPSGRTDTQYF
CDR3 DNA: TGTGCCAGCAGTGCCGCGCCTAGCGGGAGAACAGATACGCAGTATTTT